One sample yielded the 13 T cell receptor beta chains listed below, sequenced in a study of blood T cells in healthy people across ages. Next came a second PCR, run for about 6 to 12 cycles, which used a sample-barcoded 5' primer along with a J-beta primer mix. One entry per CDR3 protein, called by TCRdb with MiXCR from the 5' RACE reads. Of approximately 880,000 distinct CDR3 sequences listed, roughly 52% are singletons. The sample was blood. These receptors all stem from a man aged 25 to 40 in good health.

This clonotype came up once. This sequence joins TRBV11-1 and TRBJ2-7; D is unclear. Germline CDR1 SGHAT, CDR2 FQDESV (reference sequence). The CDR3 spans 16 residues. Deletions cut 4 bases from V and 0 bases from J, with 16 bases between. The CDR3 DNA is TGTGCCAGCAGCTCCCTTGGGTCGACGAGCTCCTACGAGCAGTACTTC. Translating gives CASSSLGSTSSYEQYF.

This clonotype was found a few times. The V gene is TRBV24-1, the J gene TRBJ2-5; D remains ambiguous. V lost 5 bases, J lost 1 base, and 4 bases lay in between. Per germline, CDR1 KGHDR and CDR2 SFDVKD. CDR3 length: 12 residues. The DNA of the CDR3 is TGTGCCACCAGTGGAACCCAAGAGACCCAGTACTTC. It specifies CATSGTQETQYF.

The chain links TRBV14 to TRBJ1-2; possible D gene TRBD1, 6 bases. V was shortened by 4 bases and J by 5 bases, with 14 bases between the two germline ends. The CDR3 runs 14 residues. Germline lookup yields CDR1 SGHDN and CDR2 FVKESK. This chain's CDR3 is CASSRGPSGYGYTF. CDR3 DNA: TGTGCCAGCAGCCGGGGGCCTAGCGGGTATGGCTACACCTTC. Based on the CDR3 plus reference TRBV14 and TRBJ1-2, the full variable domain is EAGVTQFPSHSVIEKGQTVTLRCDPISGHDNLYWYRRVMGKEIKFLLHFVKESKQDESGMPNNRFLAERTGGTYSTLKVQPAELEDSGVYFCASSRGPSGYGYTFGSGTRLTVV.

The rearrangement joins TRBV30 to TRBJ1-1; TRBD1 aligns across 8 bases. This CDR3 has 15 residues. V lost 0 bases to trimming and J lost 6 bases; unmatched junction nucleotides: 9. Germline values: CDR1 GTSNPN, CDR2 SVGIG (reference sequence). For the CDR3, the DNA is TGTGCCTGGAGTGTACATGGACAGGGAAGATCTGAAGCTTTCTTT. Its translation is CAWSVHGQGRSEAFF.

The chain couples TRBV20-1 to TRBJ2-7; TRBD2 matches 7 bases. This CDR3 has 16 amino acids. J lost 7 bases, V lost 3 bases, and 18 bases had no gene match. Germline V gives CDR1 DFQATT, CDR2 SNEGSKA (reference sequence). The CDR3 loop is CSASGEAGNTYNEQYF. The CDR3, as DNA: TGCAGTGCTAGTGGAGAAGCGGGAAATACCTACAATGAGCAGTACTTC.

This clonotype was counted a few times. V is TRBV5-4 and J is TRBJ2-6; 8 bases fit TRBD1. CDR1 and CDR2 (germline): SGHNT, YYREEE (reference sequence). The CDR3 spans 16 residues. The trim removed 3 bases at V and 1 base at J, leaving 3 bases unmatched. CDR3 loop: CASSYDRGSGANVLTF. The CDR3 DNA reads as TGTGCCAGCAGCTATGACAGGGGTTCTGGGGCCAACGTCCTGACTTTC.

This rearrangement joins TRBV6-5 to TRBJ1-2; D unresolved. Germline assignment: CDR1 MNHEY and CDR2 SVGAGI. Trimming stripped 11 bases from V and 5 bases from J, with 12 bases between. The CDR3 contains 11 residues. The CDR3 is CAVMGGYGYTF. In nucleotides, the CDR3 is TGTGCCGTAATGGGAGGGTATGGCTACACCTTC.

This clonotype has a handful of counts. CDR3 in DNA: TGTGCCAGCAGCTTAGGGTGGAACAATGAGCAGTTCTTC. Residues: CASSLGWNNEQFF. This chain joins TRBV7-6 and TRBJ2-1; no clear D gene. Trimming took 1 base from V and 5 from J, leaving 6 bases between them. CDR3 length: 13 amino acids. Germline V gene data show CDR1 as SGHVS and CDR2 as FNYEAQ.

The genes are TRBV7-9 and TRBJ2-4, with 10 bases identical to TRBD2. Germline CDR1 SEHNR, CDR2 FQNEAQ (reference sequence). The junction had 7 bases not matched to a gene; V was cut back by 3 bases and J by 8 bases. The CDR3 runs 15 residues. CDR3 sequence (DNA): TGTGCCAGCAGCTTTCAGCGGGGGGGCGCTGACATTCAGTACTTC. Its protein is CASSFQRGGADIQYF.

This clonotype was seen a handful of times. The rearrangement links TRBV20-1 to TRBJ2-4; 8 bases agree with TRBD2. Unmatched junction bases numbered 13, after V lost 0 bases and J lost 0 bases. This CDR3 spans 19 amino acids. Germline V gene sequence: CDR1 DFQATT, CDR2 SNEGSKA (reference sequence). CDR3 region: CSARDPQRGPRLAKNIQYF. Written as DNA, the CDR3 is TGCAGTGCTAGAGATCCCCAGCGGGGGCCTCGTTTAGCCAAAAACATTCAGTACTTC.

This clonotype was observed at least ten times. The chain is built from TRBV5-1 and TRBJ2-3; D may match TRBD1 or TRBD2 (5 bases each). Trimming removed 1 base from V and 0 bases from J, with 9 bases in between. The CDR3 sequence is 15 residues long. The germline V gene has CDR1 SGHRS and CDR2 YFSETQ. The CDR3 DNA reads as TGCGCCAGCAGCTTGTGGGGGAGTAGCACAGATACGCAGTATTTT. This translates into CASSLWGSSTDTQYF.

V and J are TRBV7-3 and TRBJ2-1; TRBD2 agrees at 10 bases. The V gene end was trimmed by 0 bases and the J gene end by 0 bases; junction bases not matched to a gene: 5. Germline CDR1 is SGHTA and CDR2 is FQGTGA. The CDR3 is 18 residues long. The CDR3 protein is CASSLTSGGPSSYNEQFF. As DNA, the CDR3 is TGTGCCAGCAGCTTAACTAGCGGGGGGCCGAGCTCCTACAATGAGCAGTTCTTC.

This clonotype has only one observation. V and J are TRBV11-1 and TRBJ2-3; 8 bases are a match to TRBD1. Germline CDR1 and CDR2: SGHAT and FQDESV (reference sequence). Trimming cost V 4 bases and J 1 base; bases outside gene matches: 22. This CDR3 region has 21 residues. The CDR3 protein is CASSSISGGSRAAAGTDTQYF. CDR3 DNA: TGTGCCAGCAGCTCAATTTCAGGGGGCAGCCGGGCTGCAGCTGGCACAGATACGCAGTATTTT.